This TCR beta chain was identified in a study of neurological immune-mediated disorders. This clonotype has ten or more counts. Germline lookup yields CDR1 DFQATT and CDR2 SNEGSKA (reference sequence). V was trimmed by 6 bases and J by 5 bases, leaving 8 bases between them. The CDR3 extends over 12 amino acids. TCRdb reanalysed the 5' RACE reads using MiXCR and keeps one entry per CDR3 protein. Of approximately 100,000 distinct CDR3 sequences detected, 3.5% appear once; the ten largest clones hold 5.5% to 6.5%. The receptor's source is a woman between 18 and 30 years old with multiple sclerosis. V usage is TRBV20-1 and J usage is TRBJ1-6; D unclear. Sequencing was performed on PBMCs. The CDR3 loop is CSARADNSPLHF. The CDR3 DNA follows: TGCAGTGCCCGGGCAGATAATTCACCCCTCCACTTT.